This T cell receptor (beta chain) was recovered during a study of follicular helper T cells after annual influenza vaccination listed by TCRdb under 2017. For the wider study: Blood was drawn on days 0, 7 and 28 after each seasonal influenza vaccination. To study recall of cTfh clones, some subjects were followed across successive annual vaccinations spanning the 2013-2014, 2014-2015 and 2015-2016 seasons. One week after vaccination, a second recruited cohort of 11 to 12 subjects (Table S1) displayed a similar ICOS+CD38+ cTfh response. Six subjects had multi-year samples: four covered two vaccination seasons and two covered three seasons. The 2013-2014 samples were cryopreserved, while the 2015 samples were processed right after collection.

Note on this clone: Its binding antigen is unknown. Nothing much larger sits one base from this clone, and base qualities are not available.

From the germline V gene, CDR1 is SGHDN and CDR2 is FVKESK. From its cysteine to its phenylalanine, the CDR3 spans 19 amino acids. The only DNA kept is the CDR3, 57 bases in frame from the first base. The V end loses 1 base and the J end loses 3 bases, and a stretch of 21 bases separates them. The time point label on this specimen signifies: 2014-2015 season, 7 days after vaccination. Adults received seasonal inactivated influenza vaccine (Fluvarix), and TCRB sequencing tracked sorted blood CD4 subsets before and after vaccination. Subjects were considered eligible if community-dwelling and if influenza vaccine had not been received in the prior 6 months. Exclusions included influenza vaccine contraindications, substance abuse, HIV/AIDS, active malignancy, immunomodulatory medication and active illness such as respiratory infection. Per time point, between about 35 and 100 mL of blood was sampled. Circulating Tfh were defined as non-naive CD4+CXCR5+PD-1+ cells, and these cells were sorted into ICOS+CD38+ and ICOS-CD38- fractions. Ficoll-Paque PLUS or SepMate separation was used to isolate PBMC. Before DNA extraction, cell subsets were sorted from PBMC on a BD FACS Aria.

Libraries came from the immunoSEQ multiplex PCR assay. Adaptive Biotechnologies handled the TCRB amplification, library preparation, sequencing and preliminary bioinformatics at Survey level resolution. TCRB sequencing used multiplex PCR amplification of genomic DNA from sorted cTfh populations. The published analysis was carried out like this. Clonality was calculated in R as 1 minus normalized Shannon entropy, and the Gini index was calculated with the R package ineq. The overlap score was defined as the summed counts of shared sequences divided by the total counts of all sequences in both compared samples. Significance of shared clonotypes was assessed by Fisher's exact test, with a theoretical repertoire of 10^7 TCRB sequences assumed. Held by TCRdb, this immuneACCESS table contains in-frame sequences only and omits some clones. Under half of the omission traces to an unresolved V gene where checked; the cause of the rest is unknown. The DNA was the basis for D and trimming; V, J and clone size are from that table. This sample holds around 3,000 clones; 80% to 90% were observed only once. The biggest ten clones account for approximately 1.1% of the sample.

General study outcomes and caveats: ICOS+CD38+ cTfh clonality correlated with the frequency of that population, and its change correlated with the change in circulating plasmablast frequency. With successive annual vaccinations, a recurrent oligoclonal ICOS+CD38+ cTfh response was recalled, and this response contained tetramer and AIM influenza-specific clonotypes. Productive TCRB sequences were recovered from only about 8.5-23% of analyzed cells, so rare clonotypes could not be sampled. Day 7 ICOS+CD38+ clones were most often found later in ICOS-CD38- cTfh, suggesting that subset may serve as a memory reservoir.

The chain is assembled from TRBV14 and TRBJ1-4, with TRBD1 perhaps the D gene, on 6 matching bases. The clonotype was recovered from an adult who received the influenza vaccine. This specimen was CXCR5+ CD38- circulating T follicular helper cells from blood, taken 7 days after influenza vaccination. Per the publication, the cell subset or site label means: circulating Tfh, non-naive CD4+CXCR5+PD-1+ (ICOS+CD38+ or ICOS-CD38-). Here is the DNA: TGTGCCAGCAGCCAAGTAGGGGGTACCACCCGGCAGGCTAATGAAAAACTGTTTTTT. It specifies CASSQVGGTTRQANEKLFF.